This TCR beta chain is from a study of control samples from healthy donors and cancer patients. The V and J ends lost 4 bases and 2 bases respectively, with 6 bases between them. There are 13 residues in the CDR3. CDR1 and CDR2 (germline): KGHDR, SFDVKD. Here immunoSEQ multiplex PCR was the method, and the copy in TCRdb shows in-frame clones only, minus some. The table records about 200,000 clones, about nine tenths of them present only once. Sequencing was carried out using blood. This TCR came from a man between 25 and 39 years old in good health. This chain links TRBV24-1 with TRBJ2-3; no clear D. The CDR3 loop reads CATSERSTDTQYF. For the CDR3, the DNA is TGTGCCACCAGTGAGAGATCCACAGATACGCAGTATTTT.